Here is one T cell receptor beta chain with its context. Its antigen is not yet known. No much larger clone is present one base from it, and per-base qualities are unavailable. The sample comes from a study of radiation and T cells in renal cell carcinoma (dated by TCRdb to about 2020). In terms of the full investigation: A total of 53 samples underwent TCR beta sequencing, made up of about 25 tumors and about 27 peripheral blood samples. The last blood draw occurred 4 weeks after radiation, at the same time as nephrectomy. Across all 50 or so samples, 4,016,671 unique CDR3 nucleotide sequences, encoding 2,658,974 unique CDR3 amino acid sequences, were identified. Results and caveats for the whole study, not just this receptor: Because no pretreatment tumor biopsies were available, whether clonotypes were present in the tumor at baseline could not be determined. The single-armed trial design could not address effects of radiation dose or scheduling on the TCR repertoire. Blood repertoire dynamics were not followed beyond 4 weeks after treatment. In blood, the top tumor clonotypes increased from baseline to 2 weeks after radiation and then shrank by 4 weeks, which suggests a temporary expansion of tumor-resident clones.

TCR beta libraries were generated from genomic DNA with the immunoSEQ kit, following the manufacturer's recommendations. Library preparation used a first multiplex PCR with proprietary primers, then a second PCR adding unique barcodes, with bead cleanups after each round. A kit-provided positive control reaction and a negative control reaction were included in every sample batch. The final libraries were assessed on an Agilent 4200 TapeStation D1000 ScreenTape, pooled by volume, and quantified by qPCR. An Illumina NextSeq500 fitted with a MidOutput 150-cycle cartridge performed the sequencing, running 156 Read1 cycles and 15 Index1 cycles with the kit's custom primers. The pooled library was loaded at roughly 0.96 pM, with a roughly 21% PhiX control spiked in. The paper's processing steps were these. Vendor-processed data were analyzed in R, with a clonotype defined as all T cells sharing the same CDR3 nucleotide sequence. For clone abundance analyses, frequencies were normalized to the 10,000 most abundant clones per sample. Public T cell clones, which averaged fewer than five per sample, were excluded before analysis. Tumor-enriched clonotypes and baseline blood-enriched clonotypes were defined as those with an abundance difference of at least 32-fold between compartments. Clonotypes expanded or contracted between blood time points were identified with a beta-binomial differential abundance model. Similarity between tumor and blood repertoires was quantified using the Baroni-Urbani and Buser coefficient, and groups were compared with two-tailed Wilcoxon tests in R. TCRdb re-hosts the immuneACCESS table, in-frame sequences only. Its copies lack some clones; in the studies checked, an unresolved V gene accounts for under half of them, and the cause for the rest is not known. V, J and clone size are taken as reported in that table, and D and trimming were inferred from the DNA itself. The sample profile shows about 77,000 clones; roughly 85% of them were found once. Clones ranked in the top ten supply more than 2% of the sample.

The sample's time point label, decoded: blood 4 weeks post-SBRT, at nephrectomy. In light of the paper, this sample's treatment or condition label describes: 15 Gy SBRT to primary tumor, nephrectomy 4 weeks later. Samples were obtained from a clinical trial, in which 15 Gy stereotactic body radiation therapy was delivered to primary renal cell carcinomas and nephrectomy was performed 4 weeks later. To follow tumor-enriched clonotypes, peripheral blood was collected serially from radiation-treated patients at baseline and again at 2 weeks and 4 weeks after SBRT. All patients had renal cell carcinoma with clear cell pathology. The QIAamp DNA Blood Mini Kit (Qiagen) was used to prepare genomic DNA for TCR sequencing. The analyses included just those samples that passed every quality control check. Source: blood, taken from a patient whose treatment included radiotherapy and nephrectomy. The sequence came from an older woman with renal cell carcinoma.

The CDR3 reads CASSFRGLQGMAFF. In nucleotides, the sequence is TGTGCCAGCAGTTTTAGGGGGCTACAAGGGATGGCTTTCTTT. The rearrangement joined TRBV28 to TRBJ1-1; 7 bases in between match TRBD1. Its CDR3 holds 14 amino acids, cysteine through phenylalanine. Only the CDR3 DNA stays, 42 bases, in frame from base 1. Trimming leaves V shorter by 3 bases and J shorter by 11 bases, with the junction holding 12 bases beyond the gene matches. The germline V gene supplies CDR1 MDHEN and CDR2 SYDVKM. The full variable domain, completed from the reference TRBV28 and TRBJ1-1 proteins outside the CDR3, reads DVKVTQSSRYLVKRTGEKVFLECVQDMDHENMFWYRQDPGLGLRLIYFSYDVKMKEKGDIPEGYSVSREKKERFSLILESASTNQTSMYLCASSFRGLQGMAFFGQGTRLTVV.